The 32 T cell receptor beta chains in this list originate from one sample, sequenced in a study of T-cell memory formation after mild COVID-19. TCRdb independently ran MiXCR on the 5' RACE reads; one entry per CDR3 protein. Of more than 110,000 distinct CDR3 sequences listed, more than 13% are singletons. Sequenced input: PBMCs or a T cell subset sorted from them (not recorded which). These receptors originate from an adult woman who had mild COVID-19 (a few samples of this study predate the infection). Cell type and time point are not known.

The CDR3 sequence is CASCREGTDTQYF. The CDR3 DNA reads as TGTGCCAGCTGCCGGGAGGGCACAGATACGCAGTATTTT. The chain couples TRBV7-9 to TRBJ2-3; TRBD2 agrees at 7 bases. V dropped 8 bases and J dropped 1; count of bases not matched to a gene: 3. From germline, CDR1 is SEHNR and CDR2 FQNEAQ (reference sequence). This CDR3 region has 13 residues.

This clonotype was seen repeatedly, ten times or more. Germline is not matched at one junction end, which may reflect a read error. V usage is TRBV5-1 and J usage is TRBJ2-7; perhaps TRBD2 as D (6 bases). Germline V gene sequence: CDR1 SGHRS, CDR2 YFSETQ. The CDR3 sequence is 13 residues long. CDR3 protein: CASSLAGSYEQYF. CDR3 DNA sequence: TGTGCCAGCAGCTTGGCGGGATCCTACGAGCAGTACTTC.

This clonotype was recorded a few times. The chain combines TRBV12-3 or TRBV12-4 with TRBJ2-7, with 10 bases lining up with TRBD1. The CDR3 extends over 13 amino acids. V was clipped by 1 base and J by 7 bases; unmatched bases: 1. The CDR3 loop reads CASSLGQGAEQYF. In DNA, the CDR3 is TGTGCCAGCAGTTTAGGACAGGGGGCGGAGCAGTACTTC.

The chain is built from TRBV4-3 and TRBJ2-5; 8 positions match TRBD2. Germline CDR1 and CDR2: LGHNA and YSLEER. The CDR3 is 17 residues long. V shed 0 bases and J 3 bases; nucleotides not matched to a gene: 9. The CDR3 is CASSQDRSGTSKETQYF. For the CDR3, the DNA is TGCGCCAGCAGCCAAGATCGTTCCGGGACTAGTAAAGAGACCCAGTACTTC.

The sample holds a few counts of this clonotype. The CDR3 bases are TGTGCCAGCAGTGAAGTAAAGGGGAGAGGGGATGAAAAACTGTTTTTT. Encoded protein: CASSEVKGRGDEKLFF. The chain joins TRBV6-1 to TRBJ1-4; maybe TRBD1 (5 bases). CDR3 length: 16 amino acids. V lost 1 base and J 6 bases, leaving 15 bases between the germline ends. CDR1 MNHNS and CDR2 SASEGT come from the germline V gene.

The table lists this clonotype with many counts. The chain couples TRBV4-2 to TRBJ2-3; TRBD2 matches 15 bases. The V gene's germline CDR1 is LGHNA and CDR2 YNFKEQ. J lost 4 bases, V lost 2 bases, and 1 base had no gene match. The CDR3 runs 16 residues. Written as DNA, the CDR3 is TGTGCCAGCAGCCAATGGACTAGCGGGGGGGCAGATACGCAGTATTTT. It translates to CASSQWTSGGADTQYF.

CDR3 DNA sequence: TGTGCCAGCAGTTACGGGACTAGCGGGAACTCCTACAATGAGCAGTTCTTC. Encoded protein: CASSYGTSGNSYNEQFF. V usage is TRBV11-3 and J usage is TRBJ2-1, with 13 nucleotides matching TRBD2. Trimming took 6 bases from V and 0 from J; bases not matched to a gene: 5. The germline V gene encodes CDR1 SGHNT and CDR2 YENEEA. This CDR3 region has 17 residues.

The chain employs TRBV5-5 and TRBJ2-7; D perhaps matches TRBD1 (5 bases). This CDR3 spans 15 amino acids. Trimming removed 0 bases at V and 5 bases at J, with 15 bases between. Germline values: CDR1 SGHKS, CDR2 YYEKEE (reference sequence). The CDR3 is CASSLEGAPRDEQYF. The CDR3 DNA reads TGTGCCAGCAGCTTGGAAGGGGCCCCTCGGGACGAGCAGTACTTC.

J is TRBJ2-5 and V is TRBV7-9; 8 bases are shared with TRBD1. The trim removed 4 bases at V and 3 bases at J, leaving 4 bases unmatched. Germline V lookup: CDR1 SEHNR, CDR2 FQNEAQ (reference sequence). This CDR3 region has 14 residues. DNA of the CDR3: TGTGCCAGCAGCTCCGCGACAGGGGAAGAGACCCAGTACTTC. Translated, it gives CASSSATGEETQYF.

The rearrangement uses TRBV7-2 and TRBJ2-3; 9 bases fit TRBD2. The V gene end was trimmed by 5 bases and the J gene end by 4 bases; junction bases not matched to a gene: 10. This CDR3 has 16 residues. CDR1 and CDR2 from the germline V gene are SGHTA and FQGNSA. CDR3 amino acids: CASSPFAGGPADTQYF. DNA of the CDR3: TGTGCCAGCAGCCCCTTCGCGGGAGGGCCTGCAGATACGCAGTATTTT. Full variable domain (remainder filled in from reference TRBV7-2 and TRBJ2-3): GAGVSQSPSNKVTEKGKDVELRCDPISGHTALYWYRQSLGQGLEFLIYFQGNSAPDKSGLPSDRFSAERTGGSVSTLTIQRTQQEDSAVYLCASSPFAGGPADTQYFGPGTRLTVL.

The chain couples TRBV29-1 to TRBJ1-1, with D hard to call. The CDR3 extends over 15 amino acids. V was cut by 2 bases and J by 3 bases, with 16 bases left in between. Germline V CDR1 and CDR2: SQVTM, ANQGSEA. The CDR3 DNA is TGCAGCGTTGAATGGGTAGGCCATAGAGACACTGAAGCTTTCTTT. It yields the protein CSVEWVGHRDTEAFF.

The J gene is TRBJ1-1, the V gene TRBV6-5, with TRBD1 matching over 9 bases. Trimming at V came to 0 bases and at J to 4 bases, leaving 6 bases not matched to a gene. CDR1 and CDR2 (germline): MNHEY, SVGAGI. The CDR3 consists of 16 residues. The CDR3 coding sequence is TGTGCCAGCAGTTACTCGAGACAGGGGGGTTCCACTGAAGCTTTCTTT. Its translation is CASSYSRQGGSTEAFF.

This clonotype was detected a few times. The chain links TRBV12-3 or TRBV12-4 to TRBJ1-2; 7 bases line up with TRBD1. This CDR3 is built from 14 residues. With V trimmed by 6 bases and J by 0 bases, 4 bases remained unmatched. The CDR3 DNA sequence: TGTGCCAGCAGACGCAGGGGGACTAACTATGGCTACACCTTC. This gives the protein CASRRRGTNYGYTF.

The V gene is TRBV2, the J gene TRBJ2-5; D gene uncertain. CDR3 size: 11 residues. From germline, CDR1 is SNHLY and CDR2 FYNNEI. Trimming cost V 7 bases and J 5 bases, with 8 bases left between them. CDR3: CASTLGETQYF. For the CDR3, the DNA is TGTGCCAGCACGCTCGGGGAGACCCAGTACTTC.

This clonotype was recorded many times. The V gene is TRBV6-5, the J gene TRBJ2-5; D not resolved. The CDR3 runs 16 residues. V was shortened by 0 bases and J by 7 bases, with 18 bases between the two germline ends. Germline CDR1 MNHEY, CDR2 SVGAGI. CDR3 sequence (DNA): TGTGCCAGCAGTTACTCGGTGGGCACGGCAATGGTGACCCAGTACTTC. Its protein product is CASSYSVGTAMVTQYF.

This clonotype was recorded a few times. The chain couples TRBV5-1 to TRBJ2-1, with 11 bases fitting TRBD1. V was pared by 5 bases and J by 8 bases, with 9 bases of the junction left unmatched. CDR1 and CDR2 (germline): SGHRS, YFSETQ. The CDR3 runs to 15 residues. CDR3 nucleotide sequence: TGCGCCAGCAGTTACGGACAGGGGGCTTCCGATGAGCAGTTCTTC. Protein product: CASSYGQGASDEQFF.

In its sample, this clonotype was seen a few times. The rearrangement joins TRBV6-6 to TRBJ2-5; the D gene is possibly TRBD2 (5 bases). V lost 3 bases and J 5 bases, leaving 10 bases between the germline ends. This CDR3 spans 13 amino acids. Germline V gene data show CDR1 as MNHNY and CDR2 as SVGAGI (reference sequence). The DNA for the CDR3 is TGTGCCAGCAGTTATCGGGAATTGGAGACCCAGTACTTC. Translated, it gives CASSYRELETQYF.

V usage is TRBV5-1 and J usage is TRBJ1-2; possible D gene TRBD1, 5 bases. The germline V gene has CDR1 SGHRS and CDR2 YFSETQ. This CDR3 region has 16 residues. V shed 5 bases and J shed 2 bases, with 19 bases lying between them. DNA of the CDR3: TGCGCCAGCAGTTCATCGCCGGCGGAGGGGAACTATGGCTACACCTTC. It codes for CASSSSPAEGNYGYTF.

The chain is built from TRBV4-3 and TRBJ2-2; 9 nucleotides match TRBD2. From germline, CDR1 is LGHNA and CDR2 YSLEER. Unmatched junction bases numbered 15, after V lost 1 base and J lost 6 bases. This CDR3 contains 19 residues. The CDR3 sequence: CASSQVVIGVAGEAGELFF. CDR3 nucleotides: TGCGCCAGCAGCCAAGTTGTAATAGGGGTAGCGGGAGAGGCCGGGGAGCTGTTTTTT.

Remarks on this clonotype: Relative to the germline gene, one junction end is altered; a read error may explain this. The genes are TRBV7-9 and TRBJ2-1, with 7 bases that match TRBD2. Germline V CDR1 and CDR2: SEHNR, FQNEAQ (reference sequence). The CDR3 totals 12 residues. The chain's CDR3 is CASGLGGNEQFF. CDR3 DNA sequence: TGTGCCAGCGGCTTGGGAGGGAATGAGCAGTTCTTC.

A few counts support this clonotype. The rearrangement joins TRBV7-9 to TRBJ2-1; TRBD2 matches 13 bases. The germline gives CDR1 SEHNR, CDR2 FQNEAQ (reference sequence). This CDR3 region has 15 residues. J lost 8 bases, V lost 5 bases, and 6 bases had no gene match. Written as DNA, the CDR3 is TGTGCCAGCAGCGCCCGGACTAGCGGGAGCGATGAGCAGTTCTTC. It translates to CASSARTSGSDEQFF.

This clonotype was recorded a few times. The chain is built from TRBV12-3 or TRBV12-4 and TRBJ1-1; D perhaps matches TRBD1 (5 bases). Trimming removed 2 bases from V and 7 bases from J, with 5 bases in between. The CDR3 spans 11 residues. The CDR3 region is CASSLRGEAFF. The CDR3 DNA sequence: TGTGCCAGCAGTTTAAGGGGTGAAGCTTTCTTT.

This clonotype came up a few times. CDR3 amino acids: CASSYVGALLAGEETQYF. The CDR3 DNA reads as TGTGCCAGCAGCTACGTGGGGGCTTTGCTAGCGGGAGAAGAGACCCAGTACTTC. The chain links TRBV5-5 to TRBJ2-5, with 10 bases aligning to TRBD2. This CDR3 has 18 residues. V gave up 3 bases and J gave up 3 bases; unmatched junction bases: 14. Germline lookup yields CDR1 SGHKS and CDR2 YYEKEE (reference sequence).

This clonotype was seen a handful of times. The gene calls are TRBV12-3 or TRBV12-4 and TRBJ2-5; no reliable D call. The CDR3 has 14 amino acids. V shed 7 bases and J shed 0 bases, with 12 bases lying between them. CDR3 residues: CASTIDGNQETQYF. CDR3 in DNA: TGTGCCAGCACCATCGACGGCAACCAAGAGACCCAGTACTTC.

The gene calls are TRBV27 and TRBJ2-5; D is unclear. Germline V gene data show CDR1 as MNHEY and CDR2 as SMNVEV (reference sequence). The CDR3 totals 14 residues. V lost 2 bases, J lost 4 bases, and 11 bases lay in between. CDR3 region: CASSLRAPGETQYF. CDR3 sequence (DNA): TGTGCCAGCAGTTTAAGGGCGCCGGGAGAGACCCAGTACTTC.

The table lists this clonotype with a few counts. The chain recombines TRBV12-3 or TRBV12-4 with TRBJ2-7; D gene uncertain. V was cut by 5 bases and J by 5 bases, with 7 bases left in between. The CDR3 spans 11 residues. The CDR3 spells CASSHTDEQYF. CDR3 DNA sequence: TGTGCCAGCAGTCACACTGACGAGCAGTACTTC.

This clonotype showed up just a few times. The chain links TRBV5-1 to TRBJ2-7; the match to TRBD1 covers 9 bases. Germline V gene sequence: CDR1 SGHRS, CDR2 YFSETQ. V dropped 0 bases and J dropped 5; count of bases not matched to a gene: 9. CDR3 length: 16 residues. CDR3 in amino acids: CASSLAGGQGPNEQYF. The CDR3 DNA is TGCGCCAGCAGCTTGGCCGGGGGACAGGGACCCAACGAGCAGTACTTC.

The gene calls are TRBV7-9 and TRBJ2-3; D may be TRBD1 or TRBD2 (5 bases each). The CDR3 extends over 17 amino acids. The V end was cut by 1 base, the J end by 1 base, with 15 bases between. The germline gives CDR1 SEHNR, CDR2 FQNEAQ (reference sequence). DNA of the CDR3: TGTGCCAGCAGCTTAGACCGCGGTCGAGGGGGCACAGATACGCAGTATTTT. Protein sequence: CASSLDRGRGGTDTQYF. Drawing the rest from reference TRBV7-9 and TRBJ2-3, the complete variable domain is DTGVSQNPRHKITKRGQNVTFRCDPISEHNRLYWYRQTLGQGPEFLTYFQNEAQLEKSRLLSDRFSAERPKGSFSTLEIQRTEQGDSAMYLCASSLDRGRGGTDTQYFGPGTRLTVL.

There are a few counts of this clonotype. The chain uses TRBV12-3 or TRBV12-4 and TRBJ2-2; D perhaps matches TRBD1 (5 bases). Trimming took 5 bases from V and 6 from J, leaving 13 bases between them. The CDR3 is made up of 14 amino acids. For the CDR3, the DNA is TGTGCCAGCAGTCCGATGGACATTCCCGGGGAGCTGTTTTTT. It codes for CASSPMDIPGELFF.

This clonotype was observed a handful of times. This chain connects TRBV7-9 to TRBJ1-6, with D uncertain. The CDR3 totals 15 residues. The V gene lost 7 bases and the J gene lost 13 bases, with 23 bases spanning the gap. Germline V lookup: CDR1 SEHNR, CDR2 FQNEAQ (reference sequence). The CDR3 DNA reads as TGTGCCAGCACCAACCTCCGACCGACCGGGCTCCCCCTCCACTTT. It is translated as CASTNLRPTGLPLHF.

This clonotype was recorded at least ten times. This chain connects TRBV3-1 to TRBJ2-5; D may be TRBD2 (6 bases). CDR1 is LGHDT, CDR2 YNNKEL, per germline (reference sequence). V was shortened by 2 bases and J by 5 bases, with 12 bases between the two germline ends. This CDR3 has 14 amino acids. In DNA, the CDR3 is TGTGCCAGCAGCCAATCGTCCGGAGGGGAGACCCAGTACTTC. Amino acid sequence: CASSQSSGGETQYF.

This sequence joins TRBV5-4 and TRBJ1-1; D is unresolved. The CDR3 is 13 amino acids. The V gene's germline CDR1 is SGHNT and CDR2 YYREEE (reference sequence). Trimming removed 7 bases from V and 1 base from J, with 11 bases in between. CDR3 region: CASYPRENTEAFF. CDR3 bases: TGTGCCAGCTATCCTAGGGAGAACACTGAAGCTTTCTTT. The entire variable domain, with the rest obtained from reference TRBV5-4 and TRBJ1-1, is as follows: ETGVTQSPTHLIKTRGQQVTLRCSSQSGHNTVSWYQQALGQGPQFIFQYYREEENGRGNFPPRFSGLQFPNYSSELNVNALELDDSALYLCASYPRENTEAFFGQGTRLTVV.